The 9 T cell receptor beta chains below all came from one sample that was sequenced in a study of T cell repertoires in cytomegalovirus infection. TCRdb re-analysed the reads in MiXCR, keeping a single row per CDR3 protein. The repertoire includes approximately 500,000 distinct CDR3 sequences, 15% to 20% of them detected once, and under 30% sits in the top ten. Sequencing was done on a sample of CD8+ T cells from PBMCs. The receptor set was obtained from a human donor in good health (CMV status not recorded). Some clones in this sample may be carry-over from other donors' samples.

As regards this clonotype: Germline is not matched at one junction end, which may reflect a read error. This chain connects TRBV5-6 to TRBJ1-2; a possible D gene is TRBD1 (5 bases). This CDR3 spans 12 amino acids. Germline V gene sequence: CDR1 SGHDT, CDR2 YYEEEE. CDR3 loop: CASRGLSYVYTF. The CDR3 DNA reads TGTGCCAGCAGGGGACTTAGCTATGTCTACACCTTC.

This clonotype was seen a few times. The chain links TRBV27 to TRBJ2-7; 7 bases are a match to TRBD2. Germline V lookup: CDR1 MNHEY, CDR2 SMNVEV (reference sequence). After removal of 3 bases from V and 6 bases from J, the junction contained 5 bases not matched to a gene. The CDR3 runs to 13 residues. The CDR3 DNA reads TGTGCCAGCAGTTTTCGGGGGAGGGGCGAGCAGTACTTC. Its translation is CASSFRGRGEQYF.

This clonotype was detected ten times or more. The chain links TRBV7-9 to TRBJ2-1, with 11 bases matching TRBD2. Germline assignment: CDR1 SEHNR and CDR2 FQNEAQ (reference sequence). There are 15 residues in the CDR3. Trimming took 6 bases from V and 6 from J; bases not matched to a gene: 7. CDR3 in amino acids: CASSRGLAGLNEQFF. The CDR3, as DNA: TGTGCCAGCAGTCGCGGACTAGCGGGCCTCAATGAGCAGTTCTTC.

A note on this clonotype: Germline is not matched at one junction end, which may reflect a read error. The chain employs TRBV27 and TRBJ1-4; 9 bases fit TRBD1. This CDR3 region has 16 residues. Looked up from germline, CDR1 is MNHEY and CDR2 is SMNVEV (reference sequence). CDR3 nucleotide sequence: TGTGCCAGCATTCACCGGGACAGGGACATATATGAAACACTGTTTTTT. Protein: CASIHRDRDIYETLFF.

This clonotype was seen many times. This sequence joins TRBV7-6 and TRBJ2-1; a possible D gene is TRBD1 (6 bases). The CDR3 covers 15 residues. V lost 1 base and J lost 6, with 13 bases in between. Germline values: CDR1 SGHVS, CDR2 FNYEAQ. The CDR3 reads CASSLELGGGNEQFF. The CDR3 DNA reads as TGTGCCAGCAGCTTAGAACTAGGGGGTGGCAATGAGCAGTTCTTC.

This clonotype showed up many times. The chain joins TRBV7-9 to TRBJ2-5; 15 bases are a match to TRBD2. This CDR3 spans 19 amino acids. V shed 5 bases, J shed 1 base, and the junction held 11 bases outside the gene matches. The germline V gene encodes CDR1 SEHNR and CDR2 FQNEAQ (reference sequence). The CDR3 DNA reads TGTGCCAGCAGCCCCCGGACTAGCGGGGGGGCGGGGCTCCAAGAGACCCAGTACTTC. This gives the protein CASSPRTSGGAGLQETQYF.

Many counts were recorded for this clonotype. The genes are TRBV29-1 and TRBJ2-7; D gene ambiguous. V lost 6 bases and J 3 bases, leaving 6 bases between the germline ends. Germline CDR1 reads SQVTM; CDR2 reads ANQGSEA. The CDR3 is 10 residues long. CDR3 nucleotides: TGCAGCGTGACCGACTACGAGCAGTACTTC. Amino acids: CSVTDYEQYF.

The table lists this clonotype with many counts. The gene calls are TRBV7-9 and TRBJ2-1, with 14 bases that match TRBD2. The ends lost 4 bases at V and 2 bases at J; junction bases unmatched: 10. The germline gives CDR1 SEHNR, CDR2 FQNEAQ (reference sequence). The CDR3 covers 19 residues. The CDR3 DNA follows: TGTGCCAGCAGCTATCGACTAGCGGGAGGGCCAAGGGCCTACAATGAGCAGTTCTTC. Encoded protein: CASSYRLAGGPRAYNEQFF.

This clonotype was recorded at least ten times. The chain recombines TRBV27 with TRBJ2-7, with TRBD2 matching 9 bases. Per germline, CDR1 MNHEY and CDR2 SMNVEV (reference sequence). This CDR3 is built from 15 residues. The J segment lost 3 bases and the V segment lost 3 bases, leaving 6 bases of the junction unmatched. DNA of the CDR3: TGTGCCAGCAGTTTGACTAGCGGTTATCACTACGAGCAGTACTTC. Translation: CASSLTSGYHYEQYF.